This entry is about one T cell receptor beta chain. At the DNA level, this CDR3 is encoded by other sequences in the same sample as well. This sample was taken from a study of blood T cell repertoires in COVID-19. The overall study: The study drew acute and convalescent COVID-19 samples from the United States, Italy and Spain. Nucleic acid was either cDNA or gDNA, and it came from T cells, B-cell-depleted T cells, or PBMCs.

The CDR3 extends over 14 amino acids. Trimming at V came to 6 bases and at J to 4 bases, leaving 6 bases not matched to a gene. Germline loops: CDR1 LNHDA, CDR2 SQIVND (reference sequence). Methods used by the authors: By means of reference gene primer amplification, nucleated cell counts were estimated. The protocol was immunoSEQ multiplex PCR, while the TCRdb copy is restricted to in-frame clones and leaves out a portion. V, J and clone size are taken as reported in that table, and D and trimming were inferred from the DNA itself. The sample records fewer than 200,000 clones, 80% to 90% being singletons.

The specimen was peripheral blood. The rearrangement joins TRBV19 to TRBJ1-5, with 7 bases fitting TRBD1. This TCR came from a man over 45 with active or convalescent COVID-19. Here the CDR3 reads CASSTTGSNQPQHF. The CDR3 region has the DNA TGTGCCAGTAGCACGACAGGGAGTAATCAGCCCCAGCATTTT.